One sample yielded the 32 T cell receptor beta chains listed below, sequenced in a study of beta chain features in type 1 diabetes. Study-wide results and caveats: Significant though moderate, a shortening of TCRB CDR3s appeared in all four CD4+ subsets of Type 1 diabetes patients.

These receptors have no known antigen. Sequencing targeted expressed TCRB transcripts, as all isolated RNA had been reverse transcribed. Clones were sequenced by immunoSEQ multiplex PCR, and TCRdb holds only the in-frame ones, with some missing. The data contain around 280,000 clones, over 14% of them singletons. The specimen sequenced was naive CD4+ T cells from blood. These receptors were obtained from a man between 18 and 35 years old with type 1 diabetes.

Here the CDR3 reads CASSRDRQGNGPEAFF. CDR3 in DNA: TGTGCCAGCAGTCGCGACCGGCAGGGTAACGGGCCTGAAGCTTTCTTT. The chain couples TRBV27 to TRBJ1-1; perhaps TRBD1 as D (5 bases). This CDR3 comprises 16 residues. The V end lost 5 bases, the J end lost 6 bases, and 22 bases lay between the germline ends. Germline-derived CDR1 and CDR2 are MNHEY and SMNVEV (reference sequence).

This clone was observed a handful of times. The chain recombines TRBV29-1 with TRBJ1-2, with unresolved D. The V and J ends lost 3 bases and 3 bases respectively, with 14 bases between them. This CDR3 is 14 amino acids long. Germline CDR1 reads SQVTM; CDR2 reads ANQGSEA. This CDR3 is CSVEETGSYYGYTF. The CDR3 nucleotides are TGCAGCGTTGAGGAAACCGGGTCCTACTATGGCTACACCTTC.

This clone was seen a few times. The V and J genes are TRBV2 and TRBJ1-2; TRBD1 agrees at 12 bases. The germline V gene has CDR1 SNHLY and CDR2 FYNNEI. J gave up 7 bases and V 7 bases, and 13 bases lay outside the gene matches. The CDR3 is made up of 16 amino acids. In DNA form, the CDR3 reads TGTGCCAGCAATCACCCCGGTGGGACAGGGGGCGCTGGCTACACCTTC. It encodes CASNHPGGTGGAGYTF.

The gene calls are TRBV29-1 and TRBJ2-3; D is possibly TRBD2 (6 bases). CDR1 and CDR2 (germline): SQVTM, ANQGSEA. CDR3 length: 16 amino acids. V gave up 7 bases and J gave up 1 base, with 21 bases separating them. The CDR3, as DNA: TGCAGCGGGACCGCGGTCTTCGGCGGGGGCACAGATACGCAGTATTTT. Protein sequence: CSGTAVFGGGTDTQYF.

CDR3 in DNA: TGTGCCAGCAGCTTCGGACTAGCGGGCCTGAGCTCCTACAATGAGCAGTTCTTC. Translated, it gives CASSFGLAGLSSYNEQFF. The chain uses TRBV7-9 and TRBJ2-1; 11 bases are a match to TRBD2. Germline CDR1 SEHNR, CDR2 FQNEAQ (reference sequence). The junction had 7 bases not matched to a gene; V was cut back by 3 bases and J by 0 bases. The CDR3 runs to 18 residues.

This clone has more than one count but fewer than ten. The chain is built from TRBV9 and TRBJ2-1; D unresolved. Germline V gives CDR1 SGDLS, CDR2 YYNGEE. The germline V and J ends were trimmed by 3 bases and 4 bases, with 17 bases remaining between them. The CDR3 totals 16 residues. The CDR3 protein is CASSALAVATYNEQFF. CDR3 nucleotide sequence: TGTGCCAGCAGCGCCTTGGCGGTAGCAACGTACAATGAGCAGTTCTTC.

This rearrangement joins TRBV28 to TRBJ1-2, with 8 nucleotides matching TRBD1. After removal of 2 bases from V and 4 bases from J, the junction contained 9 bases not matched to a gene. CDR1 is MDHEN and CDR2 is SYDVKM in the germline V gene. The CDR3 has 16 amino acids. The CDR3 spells CASSLGSRGQFYGYTF. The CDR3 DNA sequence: TGTGCCAGCAGTTTAGGCAGCAGGGGGCAATTCTATGGCTACACCTTC.

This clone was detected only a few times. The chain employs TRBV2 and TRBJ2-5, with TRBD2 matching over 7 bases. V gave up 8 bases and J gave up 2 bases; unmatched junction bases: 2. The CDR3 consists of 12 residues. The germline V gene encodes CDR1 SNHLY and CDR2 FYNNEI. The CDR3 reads CASGRGQETQYF. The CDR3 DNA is TGTGCCAGCGGGAGGGGACAAGAGACCCAGTACTTC.

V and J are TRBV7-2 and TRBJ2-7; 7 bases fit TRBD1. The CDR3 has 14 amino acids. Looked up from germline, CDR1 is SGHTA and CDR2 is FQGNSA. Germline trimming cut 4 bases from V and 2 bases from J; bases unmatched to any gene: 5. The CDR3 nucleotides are TGTGCCAGCAGCTCTGGGACAGTAACCTACGAGCAGTACTTC. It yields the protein CASSSGTVTYEQYF.

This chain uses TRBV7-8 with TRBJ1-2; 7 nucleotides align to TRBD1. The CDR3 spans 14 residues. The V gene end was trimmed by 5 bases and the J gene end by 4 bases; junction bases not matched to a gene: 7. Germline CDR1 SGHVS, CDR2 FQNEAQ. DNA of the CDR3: TGTGCCAGCAGCCAAGCGACAGGGTTCTATGGCTACACCTTC. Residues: CASSQATGFYGYTF.

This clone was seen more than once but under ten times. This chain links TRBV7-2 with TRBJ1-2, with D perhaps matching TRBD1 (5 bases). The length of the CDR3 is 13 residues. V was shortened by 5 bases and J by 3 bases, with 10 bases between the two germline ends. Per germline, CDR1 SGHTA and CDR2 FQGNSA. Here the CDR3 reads CASSPGSHYGYTF. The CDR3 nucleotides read TGTGCCAGCAGCCCAGGGTCCCACTATGGCTACACCTTC.

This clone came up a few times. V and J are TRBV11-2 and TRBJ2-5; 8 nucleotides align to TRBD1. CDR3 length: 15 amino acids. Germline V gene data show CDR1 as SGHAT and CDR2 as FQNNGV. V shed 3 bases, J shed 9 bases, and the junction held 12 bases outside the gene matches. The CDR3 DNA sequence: TGTGCCAGCAGCTTCGGGACAGGCCTCTCTACGGCCCAGTACTTC. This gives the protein CASSFGTGLSTAQYF.

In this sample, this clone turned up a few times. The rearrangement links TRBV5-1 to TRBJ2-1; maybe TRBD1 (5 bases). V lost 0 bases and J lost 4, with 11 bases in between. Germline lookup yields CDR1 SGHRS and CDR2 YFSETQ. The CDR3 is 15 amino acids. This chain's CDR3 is CASSLEARGYNEQFF. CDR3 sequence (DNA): TGCGCCAGCAGCTTGGAAGCTAGGGGTTACAATGAGCAGTTCTTC.

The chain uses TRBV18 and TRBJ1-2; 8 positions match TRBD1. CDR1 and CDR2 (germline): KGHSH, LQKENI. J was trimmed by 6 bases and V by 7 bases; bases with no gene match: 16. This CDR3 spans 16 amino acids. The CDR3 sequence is CASFYQGRTGGNGYTF. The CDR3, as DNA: TGTGCCAGCTTTTACCAGGGACGAACAGGGGGAAATGGCTACACCTTC.

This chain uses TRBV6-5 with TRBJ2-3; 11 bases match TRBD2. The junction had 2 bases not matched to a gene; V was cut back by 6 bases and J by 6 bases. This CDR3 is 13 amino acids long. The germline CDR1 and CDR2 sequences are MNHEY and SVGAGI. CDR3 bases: TGTGCCAGCAGACTAGCGGGAGTGGATACGCAGTATTTT. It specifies CASRLAGVDTQYF.

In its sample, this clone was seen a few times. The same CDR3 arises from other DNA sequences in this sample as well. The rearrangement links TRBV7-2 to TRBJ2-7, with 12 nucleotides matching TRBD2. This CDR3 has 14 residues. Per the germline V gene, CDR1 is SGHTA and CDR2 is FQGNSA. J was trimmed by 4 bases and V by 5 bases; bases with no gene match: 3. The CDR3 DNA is TGTGCCAGCAGCCCTGGACTAGCGGGATACGAGCAGTACTTC. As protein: CASSPGLAGYEQYF.

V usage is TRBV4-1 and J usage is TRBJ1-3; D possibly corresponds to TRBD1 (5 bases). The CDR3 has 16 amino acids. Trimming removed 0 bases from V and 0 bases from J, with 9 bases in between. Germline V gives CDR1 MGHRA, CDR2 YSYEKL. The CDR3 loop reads CASSQDFRASGNTIYF. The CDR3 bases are TGCGCCAGCAGCCAAGATTTCAGGGCCTCTGGAAACACCATATATTTT.

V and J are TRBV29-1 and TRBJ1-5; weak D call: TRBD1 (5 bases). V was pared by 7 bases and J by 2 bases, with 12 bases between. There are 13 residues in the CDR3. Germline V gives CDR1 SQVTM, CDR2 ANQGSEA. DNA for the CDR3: TGCAGCGCCGGACACGGAGGCAATCAGCCCCAGCATTTT. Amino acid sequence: CSAGHGGNQPQHF.

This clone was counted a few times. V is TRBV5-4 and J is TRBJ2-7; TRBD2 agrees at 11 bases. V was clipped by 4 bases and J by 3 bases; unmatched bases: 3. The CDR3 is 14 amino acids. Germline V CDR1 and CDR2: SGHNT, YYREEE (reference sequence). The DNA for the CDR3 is TGTGCCAGCAGCACAGGACTAGCGGGCTACGAGCAGTACTTC. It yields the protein CASSTGLAGYEQYF.

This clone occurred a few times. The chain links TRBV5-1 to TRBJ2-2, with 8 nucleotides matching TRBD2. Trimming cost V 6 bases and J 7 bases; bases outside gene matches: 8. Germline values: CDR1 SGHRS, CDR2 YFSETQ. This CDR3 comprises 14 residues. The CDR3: CASTKRENDGELFF. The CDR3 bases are TGCGCCAGCACTAAGCGGGAGAATGACGGGGAGCTGTTTTTT.

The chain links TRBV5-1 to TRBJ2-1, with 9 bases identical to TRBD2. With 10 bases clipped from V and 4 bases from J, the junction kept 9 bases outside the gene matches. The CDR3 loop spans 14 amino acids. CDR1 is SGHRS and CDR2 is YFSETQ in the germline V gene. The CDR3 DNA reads TGCGCCGCTCTTTCTAGCGGGGCATACAATGAGCAGTTCTTC. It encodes CAALSSGAYNEQFF.

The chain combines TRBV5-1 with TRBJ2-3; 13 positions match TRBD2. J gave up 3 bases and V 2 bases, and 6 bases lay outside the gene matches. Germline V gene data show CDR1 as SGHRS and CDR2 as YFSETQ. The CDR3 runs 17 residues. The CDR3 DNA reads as TGCGCCAGCAGCTTACGACTAGCGGGAGGTACTACAGATACGCAGTATTTT. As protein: CASSLRLAGGTTDTQYF.

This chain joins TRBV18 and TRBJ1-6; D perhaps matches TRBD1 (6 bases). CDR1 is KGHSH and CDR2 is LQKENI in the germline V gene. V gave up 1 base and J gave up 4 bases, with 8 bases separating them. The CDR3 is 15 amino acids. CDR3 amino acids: CASSPLGQYNSPLHF. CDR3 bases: TGTGCCAGCTCACCACTCGGACAGTATAATTCACCCCTCCACTTT.

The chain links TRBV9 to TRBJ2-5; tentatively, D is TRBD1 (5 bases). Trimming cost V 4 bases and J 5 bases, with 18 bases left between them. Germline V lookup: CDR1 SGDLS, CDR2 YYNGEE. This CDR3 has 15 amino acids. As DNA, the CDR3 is TGTGCCAGCAGCCCTTTGACGTCAGGGTTGGAGACCCAGTACTTC. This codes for CASSPLTSGLETQYF.

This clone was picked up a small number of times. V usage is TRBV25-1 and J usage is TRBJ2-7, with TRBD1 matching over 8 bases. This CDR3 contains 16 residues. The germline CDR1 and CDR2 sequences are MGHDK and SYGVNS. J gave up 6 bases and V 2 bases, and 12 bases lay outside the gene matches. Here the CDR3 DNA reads TGTGCCAGCAGTGAAGCCCGGGACAGGTCCCTTGGCGAGCAGTACTTC. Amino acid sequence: CASSEARDRSLGEQYF.

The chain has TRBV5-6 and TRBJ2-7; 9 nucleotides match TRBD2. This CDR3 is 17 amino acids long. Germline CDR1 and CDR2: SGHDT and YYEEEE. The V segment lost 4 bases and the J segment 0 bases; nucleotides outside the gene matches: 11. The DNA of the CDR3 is TGTGCCAGCAGCCCATTGAGCGGGGGGCCGCCCTCCTACGAGCAGTACTTC. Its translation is CASSPLSGGPPSYEQYF.

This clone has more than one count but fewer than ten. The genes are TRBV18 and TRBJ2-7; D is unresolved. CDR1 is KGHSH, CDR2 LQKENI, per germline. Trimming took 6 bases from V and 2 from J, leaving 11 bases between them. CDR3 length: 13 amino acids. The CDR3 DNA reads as TGTGCCAGCTCGCTGGCACAAGCCTACGAGCAGTACTTC. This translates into CASSLAQAYEQYF.

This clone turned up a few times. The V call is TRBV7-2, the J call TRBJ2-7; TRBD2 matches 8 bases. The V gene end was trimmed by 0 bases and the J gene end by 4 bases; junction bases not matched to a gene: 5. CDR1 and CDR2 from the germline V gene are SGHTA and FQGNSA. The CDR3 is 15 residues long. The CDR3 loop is CASSLAAGLGYEQYF. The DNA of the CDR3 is TGTGCCAGCAGCTTAGCGGCGGGACTAGGGTACGAGCAGTACTTC.

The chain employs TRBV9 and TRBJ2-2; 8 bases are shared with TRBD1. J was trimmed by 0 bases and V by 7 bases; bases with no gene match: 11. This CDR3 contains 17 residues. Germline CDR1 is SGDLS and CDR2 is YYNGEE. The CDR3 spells CASGKGTGITNTGELFF. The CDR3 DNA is TGTGCCAGCGGTAAAGGGACAGGAATAACGAACACCGGGGAGCTGTTTTTT. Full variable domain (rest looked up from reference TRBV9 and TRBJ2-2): DSGVTQTPKHLITATGQRVTLRCSPRSGDLSVYWYQQSLDQGLQFLIQYYNGEERAKGNILERFSAQQFPDLHSELNLSSLELGDSALYFCASGKGTGITNTGELFFGEGSRLTVL.

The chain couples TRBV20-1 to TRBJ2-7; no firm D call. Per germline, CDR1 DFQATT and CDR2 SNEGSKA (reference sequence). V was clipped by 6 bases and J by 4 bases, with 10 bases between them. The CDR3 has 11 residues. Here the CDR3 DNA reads TGCAGTGCCCGTCCCCCTTACGAGCAGTACTTC. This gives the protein CSARPPYEQYF.

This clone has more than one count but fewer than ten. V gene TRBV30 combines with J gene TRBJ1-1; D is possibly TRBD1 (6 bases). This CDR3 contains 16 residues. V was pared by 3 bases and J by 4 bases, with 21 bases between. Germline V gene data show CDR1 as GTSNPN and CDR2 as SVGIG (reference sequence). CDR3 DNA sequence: TGTGCCTGGAGCCCTAGTCCCAGGGGTGGAAGCACTGAAGCTTTCTTT. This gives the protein CAWSPSPRGGSTEAFF.

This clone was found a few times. CDR3 sequence reads: CASSLKGAGANVLTF. The CDR3 DNA reads TGTGCCAGCAGCTTAAAAGGGGCAGGGGCCAACGTCCTGACTTTC. The genes are TRBV7-2 and TRBJ2-6; D may be TRBD1 (5 bases). Trimming left V 2 bases short and J 4 bases short, with 9 bases between. This CDR3 region has 15 residues. From germline, CDR1 is SGHTA and CDR2 FQGNSA.